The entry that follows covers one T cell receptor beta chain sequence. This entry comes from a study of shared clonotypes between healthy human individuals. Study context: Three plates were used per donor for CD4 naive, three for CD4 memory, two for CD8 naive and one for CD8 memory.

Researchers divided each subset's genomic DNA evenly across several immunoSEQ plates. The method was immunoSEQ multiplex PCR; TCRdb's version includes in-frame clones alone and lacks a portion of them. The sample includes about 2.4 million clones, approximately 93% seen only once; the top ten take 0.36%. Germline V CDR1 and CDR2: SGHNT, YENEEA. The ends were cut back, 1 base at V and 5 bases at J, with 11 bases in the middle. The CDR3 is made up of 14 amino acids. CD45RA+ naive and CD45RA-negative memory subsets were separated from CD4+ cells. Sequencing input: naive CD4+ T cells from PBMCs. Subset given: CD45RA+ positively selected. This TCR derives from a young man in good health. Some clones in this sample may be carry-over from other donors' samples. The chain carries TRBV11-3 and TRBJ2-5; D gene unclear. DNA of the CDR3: TGTGCCAGCAGCTTAGGAGGCAGCAGGGAGACCCAGTACTTC. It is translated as CASSLGGSRETQYF.